This record concerns one T cell receptor beta chain sequence. Its specificity is unknown. This record comes from a study of tumor-infiltrating lymphocytes in localized non-small cell lung cancer. Findings and limits, study-wide: Each assay used a separate piece of the same tissue.

The V end lost 4 bases, the J end lost 1 base, and 14 bases lay between the germline ends. CDR1 is SGHRS and CDR2 is YFSETQ in the germline V gene. The CDR3 covers 16 residues. The assay was immunoSEQ multiplex PCR, and TCRdb's table has in-frame clones only and misses some. Of around 13,000 clones listed, about 70% are singletons. The source is a human donor with non-small cell lung cancer. Material: uninvolved lung tissue not adjacent to the tumor. The rearrangement joins TRBV5-1 to TRBJ2-2; a possible D gene is TRBD2 (5 bases). CDR3 sequence (DNA): TGCGCCAGCAGCCCGACTACCACAGAGAACACCGGGGAGCTGTTTTTT. Its protein product is CASSPTTTENTGELFF.